A single sample is the source of the 29 T cell receptor beta chains below, sequenced in a study of metastatic and nonmetastatic thyroid tumors. MiXCR was used by TCRdb to re-call the PCR reads. Of approximately 13,000 clones in the sample, approximately 12% were seen once. Treatment of any kind had been given to no patient before thyroid surgery. Sequenced: blood. The receptors derive from a female donor with papillary thyroid cancer or a benign thyroid nodule (not recorded which). Some clones in this sample may be carry-over from other donors' samples.

This clone is medium-sized by share. This chain uses TRBV6-1 with TRBJ2-1; D is undetermined. The CDR3 runs 13 residues. The germline CDR1 and CDR2 sequences are MNHNS and SASEGT. Between the trimmed V and J ends, which lost 1 base and 8 bases, there was a span of 9 bases. CDR3 DNA: TGTGCCAGCAGTGAAGGGCATGTCGATGAGCAGTTCTTC. Translation: CASSEGHVDEQFF.

This clone was seen many times. This chain links TRBV19 with TRBJ1-5; no firm D call. This CDR3 region has 17 residues. The ends were cut back, 2 bases at V and 3 bases at J, with 17 bases in the middle. In germline, CDR1 is LNHDA, CDR2 SQIVND (reference sequence). CDR3 amino acids: CASSIKANSGNNQPQHF. The CDR3 nucleotides are TGTGCCAGTAGTATAAAGGCGAACAGCGGAAACAATCAGCCCCAGCATTTT.

In nucleotides, the CDR3 is TGTGCCAGCCACGGGGACAGCGAAGTCAATGAGCAGTTCTTC. Translating it yields CASHGDSEVNEQFF. V is TRBV19 and J is TRBJ2-1; 7 bases map to TRBD1. V trimming: 9 bases; J trimming: 6 bases; junction bases outside the gene matches: 11. CDR1 is LNHDA and CDR2 is SQIVND in the germline V gene (reference sequence). This CDR3 is built from 14 residues.

The V gene is TRBV6-2 or TRBV6-3, the J gene TRBJ2-3; 7 bases agree with TRBD2. Per germline, CDR1 MNHEY and CDR2 SVGEGT. The V and J ends lost 6 bases and 0 bases, in that order; junction bases with no gene match: 18. CDR3 length: 19 amino acids. The CDR3 protein is CASRPFVGGTARSTDTQYF. For the CDR3, the DNA is TGTGCCAGCAGACCGTTTGTGGGGGGGACTGCTAGGAGCACAGATACGCAGTATTTT.

This chain uses TRBV27 with TRBJ1-2; weak D call: TRBD1 (5 bases). The V end lost 8 bases, the J end lost 4 bases, and 17 bases lay between the germline ends. Per germline, CDR1 MNHEY and CDR2 SMNVEV (reference sequence). The CDR3 is made up of 14 amino acids. CDR3 sequence: CASGDMGRFYGYTF. The CDR3 DNA reads as TGTGCCAGCGGTGACATGGGGCGCTTCTATGGCTACACCTTC.

By share, this clone counts as medium-sized. The rearrangement joins TRBV6-6 to TRBJ2-2; TRBD2 agrees at 14 bases. Germline trimming cut 0 bases from V and 7 bases from J; bases unmatched to any gene: 4. The CDR3 sequence is 17 residues long. CDR1 is MNHNY, CDR2 SVGAGI, per germline (reference sequence). CDR3 DNA sequence: TGTGCCAGCAGTTACTCCGGGACTAGCGGGAGAGACGGGGAGCTGTTTTTT. As protein: CASSYSGTSGRDGELFF.

There are many counts of this clone. The V and J genes are TRBV12-3 or TRBV12-4 and TRBJ2-4, with a possible D match to TRBD2 (6 bases). The V end was cut by 0 bases, the J end by 6 bases, with 6 bases between. The CDR3 has 13 amino acids. The CDR3: CASSLAGGNIQYF. CDR3 bases: TGTGCCAGCAGTTTAGCGGGAGGAAACATTCAGTACTTC.

This clone was observed a few times. A much larger clone differs from this one at a single base, so this may be a read error. The chain joins TRBV29-1 to TRBJ2-1, with no clear D. V lost 4 bases and J 4 bases, leaving 14 bases between the germline ends. The CDR3 consists of 14 residues. Germline CDR1 reads SQVTM; CDR2 reads ANQGSEA. CDR3: CSVVVQSPYNEQFF. The CDR3, as DNA: TGCAGCGTTGTCGTACAGAGCCCTTACAATGAGCAGTTCTTC.

Details on this clone: The conserved final phenylalanine or tryptophan is absent from the CDR3, which likely points to a read error. The chain links TRBV30 to TRBJ2-5, with D perhaps matching TRBD1 (6 bases). Per germline, CDR1 GTSNPN and CDR2 SVGIG (reference sequence). The V end was cut by 5 bases, the J end by 4 bases, with 17 bases between. The CDR3 contains 14 residues. DNA of the CDR3: TGTGCCTGGGGGTCCGGGGAAGGGGGAGAGACCCAGTACCTC. It yields the protein CAWGSGEGGETQYL.

On this clone itself: Possible read error: a much larger clone is one base away. The chain uses TRBV10-3 and TRBJ2-3; D is perhaps TRBD1 (5 bases). The CDR3 loop spans 15 amino acids. Germline lookup yields CDR1 ENHRY and CDR2 SYGVKD. V lost 2 bases, J lost 13 bases, and 22 bases lay in between. The CDR3 sequence: CAISEQATSSDTKYF. Here the CDR3 DNA reads TGTGCCATCAGTGAGCAGGCGACCTCATCGGACACGAAGTATTTT.

Comment on this clone: This CDR3 is missing its conserved last phenylalanine or tryptophan, likely due to a read error. V and J are TRBV20-1 and TRBJ2-7; TRBD2 agrees at 7 bases. The germline V gene has CDR1 DFQATT and CDR2 SNEGSKA (reference sequence). The CDR3 length is 14 residues. In nucleotides, the CDR3 is TGCAGTGATAGAGATGGGGGGGGTCTAAACGAGCAGTACTAC. It is translated as CSDRDGGGLNEQYY.

In its sample, this clone was seen many times. The gene calls are TRBV20-1 and TRBJ1-1; TRBD1 aligns across 7 bases. Germline CDR1 is DFQATT and CDR2 is SNEGSKA (reference sequence). The ends lost 0 bases at V and 4 bases at J; junction bases unmatched: 8. The length of the CDR3 is 15 residues. The DNA for the CDR3 is TGCAGTGCTAGAGACCTAAGGACAGGAGGCACTGAAGCTTTCTTT. This encodes CSARDLRTGGTEAFF.

Judged by abundance, this clone is medium-sized. CDR3 protein: CASSPEVAGVRDPQYF. In DNA form, the CDR3 reads TGTGCCAGCAGTCCCGAAGTAGCGGGTGTCAGGGATCCGCAGTATTTT. The chain uses TRBV12-3 or TRBV12-4 and TRBJ2-3; 7 bases align to TRBD2. The CDR3 spans 16 residues. With V trimmed by 5 bases and J by 10 bases, 18 bases remained unmatched.

There are many counts of this clone. The chain carries TRBV7-2 and TRBJ2-3; D unresolved. Trimming left V 5 bases short and J 8 bases short, with 11 bases between. Germline V lookup: CDR1 SGHTA, CDR2 FQGNSA. The CDR3 contains 12 residues. In nucleotides, the CDR3 is TGTGCCAGCAGCCCCCCGCCGTCTACGCAGTATTTT. This codes for CASSPPPSTQYF.

This clone was counted only a few times. The chain links TRBV27 to TRBJ2-5; a possible D gene is TRBD1 (6 bases). The CDR3 consists of 15 residues. Trimming removed 6 bases from V and 4 bases from J, with 18 bases in between. Germline V gene lookup returns CDR1 MNHEY and CDR2 SMNVEV (reference sequence). The DNA for the CDR3 is TGTGCCAGCAGCTGGTCGGCTAGAGGGGGAGAGACCCAGTACTTC. As protein: CASSWSARGGETQYF.

This clone has a count of ten or more. This chain links TRBV11-2 with TRBJ2-5; weak D call: TRBD1 (5 bases). The CDR3 is made up of 12 amino acids. Trimming cost V 6 bases and J 5 bases, with 10 bases left between them. The V gene's germline CDR1 is SGHAT and CDR2 FQNNGV. CDR3 sequence (DNA): TGTGCCAGCAGAAGGGGTGGGGAGACCCAGTACTTC. It translates to CASRRGGETQYF.

Ten or more counts support this clone. The chain carries TRBV5-1 and TRBJ2-1, with 15 nucleotides matching TRBD2. The V and J ends lost 2 bases and 7 bases, in that order; junction bases with no gene match: 10. Looked up from germline, CDR1 is SGHRS and CDR2 is YFSETQ. The CDR3 totals 18 residues. CDR3: CASSFGTSGGTVWNEQFF. The CDR3 nucleotides are TGCGCCAGCAGCTTCGGGACTAGCGGGGGGACCGTGTGGAATGAGCAGTTCTTC.

Many counts were recorded for this clone. V is TRBV10-2 and J is TRBJ2-1; 9 bases map to TRBD2. This CDR3 comprises 15 residues. V shed 3 bases, J shed 4 bases, and the junction held 4 bases outside the gene matches. The germline gives CDR1 WSHSY, CDR2 SAAADI. CDR3 residues: CASSDALAGYNEQFF. The CDR3 region has the DNA TGCGCCAGCAGTGACGCCCTAGCGGGGTACAATGAGCAGTTCTTC.

Relative to its sample, this clone is medium-sized. CDR3: CASSRSGENYGYTF. The CDR3, as DNA: TGTGCCAGCAGCCGTTCAGGGGAAAACTATGGCTACACCTTC. The chain combines TRBV7-8 with TRBJ1-2; D is possibly TRBD1 (6 bases). From germline, CDR1 is SGHVS and CDR2 FQNEAQ. The V gene lost 5 bases and the J gene lost 2 bases, with 12 bases spanning the gap. The CDR3 totals 14 residues.

The chain recombines TRBV13 with TRBJ1-2; possibly TRBD1 for D (5 bases). V lost 2 bases and J 3 bases, leaving 13 bases between the germline ends. The germline CDR1 and CDR2 sequences are PRHDT and FYEKMQ (reference sequence). This CDR3 is 15 amino acids long. The CDR3 DNA reads as TGTGCCAGCAGCTTATGGTCCGGGGGTGACTATGGCTACACCTTC. As protein: CASSLWSGGDYGYTF.

This clone was picked up a small number of times. Possible read error: a much larger clone is one base away. Within the sample, other DNA sequences also encode this same CDR3. V gene TRBV2 combines with J gene TRBJ2-4; 10 nucleotides align to TRBD1. The V and J ends lost 6 bases and 8 bases, in that order; junction bases with no gene match: 10. The CDR3 contains 15 residues. Germline CDR1 is SNHLY and CDR2 is FYNNEI. The DNA of the CDR3 is TGTGCCAGCAGGGTGGGACAGGGGATGAGAGACATTCAGTACTTC. Its translation: CASRVGQGMRDIQYF.

This clone showed up many times. This sequence joins TRBV7-3 and TRBJ2-1; TRBD2 matches 13 bases. Germline lookup yields CDR1 SGHTA and CDR2 FQGTGA. This CDR3 is built from 17 residues. V trimming: 4 bases; J trimming: 7 bases; junction bases outside the gene matches: 10. CDR3 bases: TGTGCCAGCAGCTCTGCGTCGGGACTAGCGGGATTGAATGAGCAGTTCTTC. Its protein is CASSSASGLAGLNEQFF.

Sample share makes this clone medium-sized (0.01 to 0.1%). J is TRBJ1-2 and V is TRBV6-1; 7 nucleotides line up with TRBD1. This CDR3 is built from 14 residues. Germline assignment: CDR1 MNHNS and CDR2 SASEGT. Trimming at V came to 6 bases and at J to 4 bases, leaving 8 bases not matched to a gene. The CDR3 loop is CASSLDRVSYGYTF. In DNA, the CDR3 is TGTGCCAGCAGCCTAGACAGGGTCAGCTATGGCTACACCTTC.

This clone showed up many times. This chain connects TRBV7-9 to TRBJ2-5; D may correspond to TRBD1 or TRBD2 (7 bases each). The V end lost 4 bases, the J end lost 6 bases, and 15 bases lay between the germline ends. This CDR3 is 14 amino acids long. Per germline, CDR1 SEHNR and CDR2 FQNEAQ (reference sequence). CDR3 nucleotides: TGTGCCAGCAGCTCCTACAGGGGAGGGAAGACCCAGTACTTC. Protein sequence: CASSSYRGGKTQYF.

This clone appeared many times. The sample holds other DNA sequences that translate to the same CDR3. V and J are TRBV18 and TRBJ1-2; 8 bases fit TRBD1. The CDR3 length is 15 residues. The V segment lost 3 bases and the J segment 7 bases; nucleotides outside the gene matches: 10. The germline V gene encodes CDR1 KGHSH and CDR2 LQKENI. CDR3 bases: TGTGCCAGCTCACCGAACGACAGGGGAGGCTCTGGCTACACCTTC. It translates to CASSPNDRGGSGYTF.

In this sample, this clone turned up a few times. The V gene is TRBV12-3 or TRBV12-4, the J gene TRBJ1-1, with a weak D call TRBD1 (6 bases). The CDR3 contains 15 residues. The V and J ends lost 2 bases and 0 bases respectively, with 10 bases between them. CDR3 bases: TGTGCCAGCAGTTTATCCGGGGGCATGAACACTGAAGCTTTCTTT. Translation gives CASSLSGGMNTEAFF.

A few counts support this clone. The junction departs from the called germline gene at one end, perhaps through a read error. This CDR3 reads CATIRVVGVDEQYF. The DNA for the CDR3 is TGTGCCACCATCAGAGTTGTTGGGGTCGACGAGCAGTACTTC. The chain combines TRBV15 with TRBJ2-7; D is uncertain. The CDR3 runs to 14 residues. The V gene's germline CDR1 is LNHNV and CDR2 YYDKDF (reference sequence).

This clone was detected many times. This chain joins TRBV3-1 and TRBJ2-1; D gene ambiguous. The CDR3 has 18 amino acids. Germline values: CDR1 LGHDT, CDR2 YNNKEL (reference sequence). V was cut by 0 bases and J by 0 bases, with 15 bases left in between. CDR3 sequence (DNA): TGTGCCAGCAGCCAAGATACCCCTCGATTGAGCTCCTACAATGAGCAGTTCTTC. Its translation is CASSQDTPRLSSYNEQFF.

There are many counts of this clone. A read error may account for a junction end that differs from germline. The rearrangement uses TRBV3-1 and TRBJ2-2; TRBD2 matches 8 bases. This CDR3 spans 14 amino acids. Per the germline V gene, CDR1 is LGHDT and CDR2 is YNNKEL (reference sequence). CDR3 loop: CASSVAGNSGELFF. The CDR3 DNA is TGTGCCAGCAGCGTAGCGGGGAACTCCGGGGAGCTGTTTTTT.